These 29 T cell receptor beta chains originate from one sample sequenced in a study of shared clonotypes between healthy human individuals. Sequencing used immunoSEQ multiplex PCR; TCRdb keeps in-frame clones, though not all of them. The table has around 700,000 clones, about 78% seen once; the top ten hold under 2%. The source material was memory CD4+ T cells sorted from blood. Subset meaning: CD45RA-negative fraction. The receptors derive from a woman aged 25 to 39 in good health.

The rearrangement links TRBV18 to TRBJ2-2; 7 bases align to TRBD1. Germline values: CDR1 KGHSH, CDR2 LQKENI. V shed 3 bases, J shed 6 bases, and the junction held 1 base outside the gene matches. This CDR3 is built from 13 residues. The chain's CDR3 is CASSPTGSGELFF. The CDR3 DNA reads as TGTGCCAGCTCACCGACAGGGTCCGGGGAGCTGTTTTTT. Supplemented by reference TRBV18 and TRBJ2-2, the full variable domain reads NAGVMQNPRHLVRRRGQEARLRCSPMKGHSHVYWYRQLPEEGLKFMVYLQKENIIDESGMPKERFSAEFPKEGPSILRIQQVVRGDSAAYFCASSPTGSGELFFGEGSRLTVL.

The chain uses TRBV7-9 and TRBJ2-1; either TRBD1 or TRBD2 may fit D (5 bases each). V dropped 4 bases and J dropped 7 bases, with 26 bases sitting between them. This CDR3 is 18 amino acids long. CDR1 is SEHNR, CDR2 FQNEAQ, per germline (reference sequence). CDR3 nucleotides: TGTGCCAGCAGCTCCACCGGAGAATGGGGGAGAAGTCTGAATGAGCAGTTCTTC. Protein: CASSSTGEWGRSLNEQFF.

V is TRBV5-1 and J is TRBJ2-1; 13 bases line up with TRBD2. The germline V gene has CDR1 SGHRS and CDR2 YFSETQ. Germline trimming cut 4 bases from V and 6 bases from J; bases unmatched to any gene: 7. The CDR3 is 16 amino acids. The CDR3 DNA is TGCGCCAGCAGCCGGACTAGCGGGAGTCAAGGCAATGAGCAGTTCTTC. It yields the protein CASSRTSGSQGNEQFF.

The chain has TRBV7-2 and TRBJ2-3; TRBD1 is a possible D gene (5 bases). Per the germline V gene, CDR1 is SGHTA and CDR2 is FQGNSA. This CDR3 has 14 amino acids. The V end lost 4 bases, the J end lost 1 base, and 9 bases lay between the germline ends. As DNA, the CDR3 is TGTGCCAGCAGCTCGGACACAGGCACAGATACGCAGTATTTT. Its protein product is CASSSDTGTDTQYF.

V gene TRBV4-1 combines with J gene TRBJ1-4; D unresolved. The CDR3 is 13 residues long. V lost 4 bases and J lost 8, with 11 bases in between. Germline lookup yields CDR1 MGHRA and CDR2 YSYEKL. CDR3 in DNA: TGCGCCAGCAGCCCCTATTCGCGGGAAAAACTGTTTTTT. This gives the protein CASSPYSREKLFF.

V gene TRBV11-2 combines with J gene TRBJ2-7; 8 bases line up with TRBD1. J was trimmed by 5 bases and V by 5 bases; bases with no gene match: 14. The germline V gene encodes CDR1 SGHAT and CDR2 FQNNGV. CDR3 length: 16 amino acids. DNA of the CDR3: TGTGCCAGCAGCCAAGGAGTACGGACAGGGCGAGACGAGCAGTACTTC. Amino acids: CASSQGVRTGRDEQYF. The whole variable domain, remainder taken from reference TRBV11-2 and TRBJ2-7, is EAGVAQSPRYKIIEKRQSVAFWCNPISGHATLYWYQQILGQGPKLLIQFQNNGVVDDSQLPKDRFSAERLKGVDSTLKIQPAKLEDSAVYLCASSQGVRTGRDEQYFGPGTRLTVT.

Of note for this clone: Other DNA variants within this sample encode the same CDR3. This sequence joins TRBV6-1 and TRBJ1-5; D unresolved. Trimming shortened V by 2 bases and J by 0 bases, and 2 bases separated the two germline ends. The germline gives CDR1 MNHNS, CDR2 SASEGT. This CDR3 has 13 amino acids. The CDR3 sequence is CASSERSNQPQHF. CDR3 DNA: TGTGCCAGCAGTGAACGTAGCAATCAGCCCCAGCATTTT.

The gene calls are TRBV19 and TRBJ1-5, with 7 bases aligning to TRBD1. CDR3 length: 17 residues. CDR1 is LNHDA and CDR2 is SQIVND in the germline V gene (reference sequence). The V gene end was trimmed by 3 bases and the J gene end by 4 bases; junction bases not matched to a gene: 12. CDR3 nucleotides: TGTGCCAGTAGTATTTTACGACAGGGTGGTTCGAATCAGCCCCAGCATTTT. Protein sequence: CASSILRQGGSNQPQHF.

The chain uses TRBV28 and TRBJ2-1; 9 nucleotides agree with TRBD2. Germline V gene lookup returns CDR1 MDHEN and CDR2 SYDVKM. The CDR3 runs to 15 residues. After removal of 6 bases from V and 4 bases from J, the junction contained 7 bases not matched to a gene. CDR3 bases: TGTGCCAGCAGGAGACCGGCGGGAGGGTACAATGAGCAGTTCTTC. Translating gives CASRRPAGGYNEQFF.

This clone was observed a handful of times. The chain combines TRBV7-9 with TRBJ2-2; unclear D gene. V was pared by 2 bases and J by 1 base, with 5 bases between. Germline CDR1 is SEHNR and CDR2 is FQNEAQ (reference sequence). The CDR3 length is 14 residues. CDR3 protein: CASSLTLNTGELFF. The CDR3 nucleotides are TGTGCCAGCAGCTTAACACTGAACACCGGGGAGCTGTTTTTT.

In its sample, this clone was seen once. The CDR3 sequence: CASSRTGTGNTEAFF. In DNA form, the CDR3 reads TGTGCCAGCAGCCGAACGGGGACGGGGAACACTGAAGCTTTCTTT. The V and J genes are TRBV6-1 and TRBJ1-1; weak D call: TRBD1 (5 bases). Trimming left V 6 bases short and J 1 base short, with 15 bases between. The CDR3 is 15 amino acids. Germline V gene lookup returns CDR1 MNHNS and CDR2 SASEGT.

The J gene is TRBJ2-3, the V gene TRBV11-3; D remains unclear. The length of the CDR3 is 15 residues. V lost 5 bases, J lost 0 bases, and 12 bases lay in between. Germline CDR1 is SGHNT and CDR2 is YENEEA. The CDR3, as DNA: TGTGCCAGCAGCCCTGACTTTTCTAGCACAGATACGCAGTATTTT. Its protein product is CASSPDFSSTDTQYF.

This chain joins TRBV7-3 and TRBJ2-2; unclear D gene. Trimming stripped 0 bases from V and 4 bases from J, with 6 bases between. Germline CDR1 reads SGHTA; CDR2 reads FQGTGA. The CDR3 has 14 residues. The CDR3 is CASSLTRPTGELFF. CDR3 bases: TGTGCCAGCAGCTTAACGAGGCCCACCGGGGAGCTGTTTTTT.

The chain couples TRBV21-1 to TRBJ1-5; the table's D call TRBD1 went unverified against the DNA. TRBV21-1 is a pseudogene locus. This CDR3 contains 14 residues. Here the CDR3 reads CASRPDSSNQPQHF. CDR3 nucleotide sequence: TGTGCCAGCAGACCGGACAGTAGCAATCAGCCCCAGCATTTT.

This clone was observed a single time. The gene calls are TRBV2 and TRBJ1-5, with D uncertain. The CDR3 runs to 15 residues. The germline V gene encodes CDR1 SNHLY and CDR2 FYNNEI. Trimming left V 8 bases short and J 5 bases short, with 19 bases between. Here the CDR3 DNA reads TGTGCCAGCGCTCGGAGACTTGACGGTCATCAGCCCCAGCATTTT. This sequence encodes CASARRLDGHQPQHF.

The chain uses TRBV19 and TRBJ2-1, with TRBD2 matching over 7 bases. The CDR3 loop spans 15 amino acids. Unmatched junction bases numbered 12, after V lost 6 bases and J lost 7 bases. From germline, CDR1 is LNHDA and CDR2 SQIVND (reference sequence). CDR3 sequence: CASRRRAGVVNEQFF. In DNA form, the CDR3 reads TGTGCCAGTAGGCGGAGGGCGGGAGTGGTTAATGAGCAGTTCTTC.

V usage is TRBV10-1 and J usage is TRBJ2-7; D might be TRBD2 (6 bases). Trimming left V 4 bases short and J 6 bases short, with 13 bases between. Per the germline V gene, CDR1 is WNHNN and CDR2 is SYGVQD (reference sequence). This CDR3 has 13 amino acids. In DNA, the CDR3 is TGCGCCAGCAGTGGGACCCACGGGGGCGAGCAGTACTTC. Its translation: CASSGTHGGEQYF.

The chain uses TRBV11-2 and TRBJ1-2, with TRBD1 matching over 9 bases. V shed 3 bases, J shed 6 bases, and the junction held 5 bases outside the gene matches. CDR3 length: 14 residues. The germline gives CDR1 SGHAT, CDR2 FQNNGV. The CDR3 reads CASSFETGGHGYTF. For the CDR3, the DNA is TGTGCCAGCAGCTTCGAAACAGGGGGCCATGGCTACACCTTC. Looking up the rest from reference TRBV11-2 and TRBJ1-2 gives the full variable domain: EAGVAQSPRYKIIEKRQSVAFWCNPISGHATLYWYQQILGQGPKLLIQFQNNGVVDDSQLPKDRFSAERLKGVDSTLKIQPAKLEDSAVYLCASSFETGGHGYTFGSGTRLTVV.

The chain is built from TRBV19 and TRBJ2-1; 12 nucleotides align to TRBD2. With 3 bases clipped from V and 8 bases from J, the junction kept 5 bases outside the gene matches. Germline loops: CDR1 LNHDA, CDR2 SQIVND (reference sequence). This CDR3 region has 15 residues. This CDR3 reads CASSIGLAGGYEQFF. CDR3 bases: TGTGCCAGTAGTATTGGTCTAGCGGGGGGGTATGAGCAGTTCTTC. Looking up the rest from reference TRBV19 and TRBJ2-1 gives the full variable domain: DGGITQSPKYLFRKEGQNVTLSCEQNLNHDAMYWYRQDPGQGLRLIYYSQIVNDFQKGDIAEGYSVSREKKESFPLTVTSAQKNPTAFYLCASSIGLAGGYEQFFGPGTRLTVL.

The CDR3 spells CASSSHNTGYGYTF. The CDR3 coding sequence is TGTGCCAGCAGCTCGCATAATACGGGATATGGCTACACCTTC. The V call is TRBV7-9, the J call TRBJ1-2; D not certain. CDR1 is SEHNR, CDR2 FQNEAQ, per germline (reference sequence). The V gene lost 4 bases and the J gene lost 5 bases, with 14 bases spanning the gap. The CDR3 has 14 residues.

The CDR3 sequence: CASSPWAWANEQFF. The CDR3 DNA is TGTGCCAGCAGCCCTTGGGCCTGGGCCAATGAGCAGTTCTTC. The V call is TRBV11-2, the J call TRBJ2-1, with D unclear. V lost 5 bases, J lost 6 bases, and 14 bases lay in between. The CDR3 covers 14 residues. CDR1 and CDR2 from the germline V gene are SGHAT and FQNNGV.

Regarding this clone: A much larger clone differs by one base, so this may be a read error. The chain combines TRBV2 with TRBJ1-5; possible D gene TRBD1, 5 bases. V was clipped by 7 bases and J by 3 bases, with 16 bases between them. Germline CDR1 and CDR2: SNHLY and FYNNEI. CDR3 length: 15 residues. The CDR3 spells CASKRQRADNQPQHF. The CDR3 bases are TGTGCCAGCAAACGACAGAGGGCGGACAATCAGCCCCAGCATTTT.

The J gene is TRBJ1-1, the V gene TRBV28; weak D call: TRBD1 (5 bases). Trimming left V 2 bases short and J 14 bases short, with 21 bases between. The CDR3 loop spans 14 amino acids. The germline CDR1 and CDR2 sequences are MDHEN and SYDVKM. This CDR3 reads CASSLGGATKFGFF. The CDR3 coding sequence is TGTGCCAGCAGTTTAGGTGGGGCTACTAAGTTCGGGTTCTTT.

The V call is TRBV19, the J call TRBJ2-6, with D perhaps matching TRBD2 (5 bases). V lost 8 bases to trimming and J lost 0 bases, with 14 bases between them. Germline V gene lookup returns CDR1 LNHDA and CDR2 SQIVND (reference sequence). This CDR3 region has 16 residues. The CDR3 DNA sequence: TGTGCCAGTTCCACCCCGGGGTACTCTGGGGCCAACGTCCTGACTTTC. It encodes CASSTPGYSGANVLTF. The whole variable domain, remainder taken from reference TRBV19 and TRBJ2-6, is DGGITQSPKYLFRKEGQNVTLSCEQNLNHDAMYWYRQDPGQGLRLIYYSQIVNDFQKGDIAEGYSVSREKKESFPLTVTSAQKNPTAFYLCASSTPGYSGANVLTFGAGSRLTVL.

The J gene is TRBJ2-1, the V gene TRBV7-2; maybe TRBD2 (6 bases). V gave up 5 bases and J gave up 9 bases, with 23 bases separating them. The CDR3 is 16 amino acids. The germline CDR1 and CDR2 sequences are SGHTA and FQGNSA. The CDR3 loop is CASSPTTGGGVSEQFF. The DNA for the CDR3 is TGTGCCAGCAGCCCCACTACCGGGGGTGGCGTGAGTGAGCAGTTCTTC.

Concerning this clone itself: Within the sample, other DNA sequences also encode this same CDR3. The V and J genes are TRBV5-1 and TRBJ2-1; D gene ambiguous. CDR3 size: 15 residues. The V gene's germline CDR1 is SGHRS and CDR2 YFSETQ. Between the trimmed V and J ends, which lost 0 bases and 1 base, there was a span of 8 bases. For the CDR3, the DNA is TGCGCCAGCAGCTTGGACAGCTTTTCCTACAATGAGCAGTTCTTC. It is translated as CASSLDSFSYNEQFF.

This rearrangement joins TRBV19 to TRBJ2-7; 10 positions agree with TRBD2. V lost 7 bases to trimming and J lost 3 bases; unmatched junction nucleotides: 9. This CDR3 has 15 residues. Germline CDR1 is LNHDA and CDR2 is SQIVND (reference sequence). CDR3 amino acids: CASTLAGGGDYEQYF. As DNA, the CDR3 is TGTGCCAGTACCTTAGCGGGAGGCGGTGACTACGAGCAGTACTTC.

The rearrangement joins TRBV19 to TRBJ2-2; a possible D gene is TRBD2 (5 bases). There are 15 residues in the CDR3. V dropped 2 bases and J dropped 3 bases, with 10 bases sitting between them. The V gene's germline CDR1 is LNHDA and CDR2 SQIVND (reference sequence). CDR3 sequence: CASSISGRHTGELFF. The CDR3 DNA is TGTGCCAGTAGTATATCTGGGAGACACACCGGGGAGCTGTTTTTT.

In DNA, the CDR3 is TGTGCCAGCAGTTTTTCCTTCGGGACAGGACACCACGAGCAGTACTTC. It yields the protein CASSFSFGTGHHEQYF. This sequence joins TRBV7-9 and TRBJ2-7; 8 bases align to TRBD1. The junction had 15 bases not matched to a gene; V was cut back by 6 bases and J by 5 bases. Germline lookup yields CDR1 SEHNR and CDR2 FQNEAQ (reference sequence). The CDR3 contains 16 residues.